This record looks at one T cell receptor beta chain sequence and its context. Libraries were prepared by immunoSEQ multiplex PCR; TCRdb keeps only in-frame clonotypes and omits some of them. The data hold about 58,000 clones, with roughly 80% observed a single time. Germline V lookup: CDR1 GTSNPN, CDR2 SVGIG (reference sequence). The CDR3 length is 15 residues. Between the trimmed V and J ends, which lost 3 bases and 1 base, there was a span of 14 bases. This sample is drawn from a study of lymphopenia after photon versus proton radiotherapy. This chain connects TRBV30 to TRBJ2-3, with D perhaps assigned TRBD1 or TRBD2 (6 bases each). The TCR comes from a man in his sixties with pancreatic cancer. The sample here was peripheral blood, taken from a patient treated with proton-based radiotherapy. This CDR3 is CAWSGLGGGTDTQYF. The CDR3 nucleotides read TGTGCCTGGAGCGGCCTGGGGGGCGGCACAGATACGCAGTATTTT.